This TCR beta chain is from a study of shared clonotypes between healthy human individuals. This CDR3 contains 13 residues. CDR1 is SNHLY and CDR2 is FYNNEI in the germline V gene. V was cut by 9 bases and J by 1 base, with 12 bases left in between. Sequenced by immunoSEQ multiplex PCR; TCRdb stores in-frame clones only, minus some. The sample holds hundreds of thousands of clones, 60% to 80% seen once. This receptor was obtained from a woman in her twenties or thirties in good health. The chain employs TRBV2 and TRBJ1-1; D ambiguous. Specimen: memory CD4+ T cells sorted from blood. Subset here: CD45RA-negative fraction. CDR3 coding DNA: TGTGCCAGGCTAGGTCGGGCGAACACTGAAGCTTTCTTT. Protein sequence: CARLGRANTEAFF.